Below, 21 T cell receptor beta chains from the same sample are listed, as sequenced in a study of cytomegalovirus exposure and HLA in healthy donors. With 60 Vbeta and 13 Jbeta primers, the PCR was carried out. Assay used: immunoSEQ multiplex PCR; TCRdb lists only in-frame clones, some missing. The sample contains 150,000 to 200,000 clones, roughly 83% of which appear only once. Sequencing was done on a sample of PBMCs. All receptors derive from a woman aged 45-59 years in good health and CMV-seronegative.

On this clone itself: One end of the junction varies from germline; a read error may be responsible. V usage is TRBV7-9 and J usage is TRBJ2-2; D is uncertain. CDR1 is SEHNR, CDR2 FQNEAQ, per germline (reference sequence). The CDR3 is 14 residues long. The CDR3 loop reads CSSSFYGNTGELFF. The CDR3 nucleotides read TGTTCCAGCAGCTTTTACGGGAACACCGGGGAGCTGTTTTTT.

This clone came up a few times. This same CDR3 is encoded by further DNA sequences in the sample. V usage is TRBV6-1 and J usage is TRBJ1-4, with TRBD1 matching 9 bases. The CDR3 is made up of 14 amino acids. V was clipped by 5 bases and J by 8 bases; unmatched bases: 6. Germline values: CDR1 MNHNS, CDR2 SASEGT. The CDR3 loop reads CASSTGGPGEKLFF. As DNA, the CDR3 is TGTGCCAGCAGTACAGGGGGCCCGGGCGAAAAACTGTTTTTT.

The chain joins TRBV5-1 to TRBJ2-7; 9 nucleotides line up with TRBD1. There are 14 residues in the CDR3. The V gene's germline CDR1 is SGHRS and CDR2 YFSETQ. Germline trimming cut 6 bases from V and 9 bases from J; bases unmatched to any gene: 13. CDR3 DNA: TGCGCCAGCACCTCCGGGACAGGGACAACTGCGCAGTACTTC. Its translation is CASTSGTGTTAQYF.

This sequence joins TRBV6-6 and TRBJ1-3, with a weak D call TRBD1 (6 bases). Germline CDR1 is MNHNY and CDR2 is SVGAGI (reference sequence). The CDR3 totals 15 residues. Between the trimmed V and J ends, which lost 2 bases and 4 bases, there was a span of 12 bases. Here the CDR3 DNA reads TGTGCCAGCAGTTACATCAGGGGATCAGGAAACACCATATATTTT. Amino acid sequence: CASSYIRGSGNTIYF.

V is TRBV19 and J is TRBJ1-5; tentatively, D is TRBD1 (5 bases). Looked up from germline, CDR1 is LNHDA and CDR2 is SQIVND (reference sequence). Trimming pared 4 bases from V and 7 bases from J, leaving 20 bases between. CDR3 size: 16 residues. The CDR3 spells CASSNTRGGGGQPQHF. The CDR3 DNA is TGTGCCAGTAGTAATACCCGTGGGGGGGGAGGCCAGCCCCAGCATTTT.

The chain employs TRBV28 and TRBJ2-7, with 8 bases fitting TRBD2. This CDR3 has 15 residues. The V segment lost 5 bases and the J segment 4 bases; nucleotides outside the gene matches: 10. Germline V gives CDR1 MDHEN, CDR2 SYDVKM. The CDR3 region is CASSGQGSGDYEQYF. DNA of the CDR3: TGTGCCAGCAGTGGCCAGGGTAGCGGGGATTACGAGCAGTACTTC.

CDR3 in amino acids: CASETGTGFNEQFF. CDR3 DNA sequence: TGCGCCAGCGAGACCGGGACAGGTTTTAATGAGCAGTTCTTC. V and J are TRBV5-1 and TRBJ2-1; 8 nucleotides line up with TRBD1. Germline-derived CDR1 and CDR2 are SGHRS and YFSETQ. The CDR3 runs 14 residues. J gave up 7 bases and V 7 bases, and 10 bases lay outside the gene matches.

CDR3 DNA: TGTGCCAGCAAACCGGACAGGGGAACTGGAAACACCATATATTTT. Translated, it gives CASKPDRGTGNTIYF. The chain employs TRBV6-4 and TRBJ1-3; 9 nucleotides line up with TRBD1. The V segment lost 7 bases and the J segment 2 bases; nucleotides outside the gene matches: 6. CDR1 and CDR2 from the germline V gene are MRHNA and SNTAGT. CDR3 size: 15 residues.

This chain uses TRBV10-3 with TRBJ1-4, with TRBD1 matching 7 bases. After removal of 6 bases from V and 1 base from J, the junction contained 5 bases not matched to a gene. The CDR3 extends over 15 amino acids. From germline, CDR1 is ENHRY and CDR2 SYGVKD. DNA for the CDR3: TGTGCCATCAGCCAGTCAGGGGGAACTAATGAAAAACTGTTTTTT. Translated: CAISQSGGTNEKLFF.

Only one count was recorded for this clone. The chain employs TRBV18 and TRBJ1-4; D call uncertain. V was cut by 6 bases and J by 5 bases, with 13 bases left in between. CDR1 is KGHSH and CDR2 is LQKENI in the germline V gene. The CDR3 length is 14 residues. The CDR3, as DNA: TGTGCCAGCTCCCACGGGCGGGAGAATGAAAAACTGTTTTTT. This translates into CASSHGRENEKLFF.

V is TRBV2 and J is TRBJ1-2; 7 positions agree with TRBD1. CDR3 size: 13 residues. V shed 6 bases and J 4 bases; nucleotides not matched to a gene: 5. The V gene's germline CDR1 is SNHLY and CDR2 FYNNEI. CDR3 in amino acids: CASRPGQIYGYTF. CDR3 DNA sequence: TGTGCCAGCAGGCCGGGACAGATCTATGGCTACACCTTC.

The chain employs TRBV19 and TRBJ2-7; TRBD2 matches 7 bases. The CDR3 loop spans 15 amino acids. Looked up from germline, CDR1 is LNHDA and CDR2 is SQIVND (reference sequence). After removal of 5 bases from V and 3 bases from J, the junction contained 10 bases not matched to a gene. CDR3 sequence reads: CASSPRGRGVYEQYF. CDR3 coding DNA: TGTGCCAGTAGTCCTCGCGGGAGAGGGGTCTACGAGCAGTACTTC.

The CDR3 nucleotides read TGTGCCAGCAGTCCCAGCGGGAGGAGAGAGACCCAGTACTTC. It codes for CASSPSGRRETQYF. This sequence joins TRBV9 and TRBJ2-5; 9 bases agree with TRBD2. This CDR3 has 14 amino acids. The germline gives CDR1 SGDLS, CDR2 YYNGEE. Germline trimming cut 5 bases from V and 4 bases from J; bases unmatched to any gene: 6.

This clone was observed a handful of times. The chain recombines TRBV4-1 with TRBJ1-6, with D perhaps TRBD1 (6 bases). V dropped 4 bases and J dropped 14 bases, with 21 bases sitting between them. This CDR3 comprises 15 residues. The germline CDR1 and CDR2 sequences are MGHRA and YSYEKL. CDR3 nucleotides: TGCGCCAGCAGCCCAGACCGACAGGTTTTAAAGTCCCTCCACTTT. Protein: CASSPDRQVLKSLHF.

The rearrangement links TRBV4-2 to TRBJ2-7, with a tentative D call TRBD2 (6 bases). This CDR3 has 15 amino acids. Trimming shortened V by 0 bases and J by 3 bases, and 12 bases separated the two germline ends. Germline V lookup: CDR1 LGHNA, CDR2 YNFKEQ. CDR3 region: CASSQEAGGIYEQYF. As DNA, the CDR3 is TGTGCCAGCAGCCAAGAGGCCGGGGGAATCTACGAGCAGTACTTC.

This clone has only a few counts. CDR3 sequence (DNA): TGTGCCAGCAGTTTAGTGCGGACAGGGGCCCCCTACGAGCAGTACTTC. Translating gives CASSLVRTGAPYEQYF. The rearrangement uses TRBV27 and TRBJ2-7; 9 nucleotides match TRBD1. Germline V CDR1 and CDR2: MNHEY, SMNVEV (reference sequence). The CDR3 covers 16 residues. With 2 bases clipped from V and 2 bases from J, the junction kept 7 bases outside the gene matches.

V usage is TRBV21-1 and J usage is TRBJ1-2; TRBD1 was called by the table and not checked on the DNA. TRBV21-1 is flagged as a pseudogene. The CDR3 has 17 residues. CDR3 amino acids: CASSYLWGTGPAGGYTF. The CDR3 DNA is TGTGCCAGCAGCTACCTATGGGGGACAGGGCCGGCGGGTGGCTACACCTTC.

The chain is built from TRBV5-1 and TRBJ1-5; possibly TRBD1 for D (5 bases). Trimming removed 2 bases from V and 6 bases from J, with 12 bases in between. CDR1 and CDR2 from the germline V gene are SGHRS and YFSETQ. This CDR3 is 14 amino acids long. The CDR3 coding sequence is TGCGCCAGCAGCTTACTGGGGGGGAGTCAGCCCCAGCATTTT. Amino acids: CASSLLGGSQPQHF.

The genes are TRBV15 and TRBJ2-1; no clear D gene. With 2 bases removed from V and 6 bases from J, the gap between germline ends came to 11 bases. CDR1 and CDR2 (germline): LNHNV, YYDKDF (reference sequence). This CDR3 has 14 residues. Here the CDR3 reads CATSRLVTSNEQFF. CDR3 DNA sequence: TGTGCCACCAGCAGACTAGTCACCTCCAATGAGCAGTTCTTC.

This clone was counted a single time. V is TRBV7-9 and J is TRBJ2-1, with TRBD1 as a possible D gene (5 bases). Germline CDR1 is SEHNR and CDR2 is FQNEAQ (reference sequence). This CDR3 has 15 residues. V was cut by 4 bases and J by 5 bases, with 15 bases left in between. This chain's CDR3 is CASSSVQKDNNEQFF. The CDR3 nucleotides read TGTGCCAGCAGCTCCGTTCAAAAGGACAACAATGAGCAGTTCTTC.

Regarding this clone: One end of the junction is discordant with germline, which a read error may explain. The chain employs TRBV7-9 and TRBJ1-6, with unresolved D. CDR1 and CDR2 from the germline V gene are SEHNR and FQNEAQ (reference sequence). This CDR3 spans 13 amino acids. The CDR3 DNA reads TGTTCCAGCAGCTTAGACGGGAATTCACCCCTCCACTTT. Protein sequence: CSSSLDGNSPLHF.